This T cell receptor (beta chain) was captured in a study of cytomegalovirus exposure and HLA in healthy donors. Use of 60 Vbeta and 13 Jbeta primers characterized the PCR. Authors' processing steps: Unique TCR beta chains numbered around 80 million in a later analysis, with around 10 million shared. TCRdb keeps only in-frame clones here, not all; method: immunoSEQ multiplex PCR. V and J calls and clone size are given by that table; D and trimming were obtained from the DNA. The sample has about 120,000 clones, around 84% seen once. The CDR3 has 15 residues. The V gene end was trimmed by 5 bases and the J gene end by 8 bases; junction bases not matched to a gene: 11. Germline CDR1 PRHDT, CDR2 FYEKMQ (reference sequence). In this sample, this clone turned up once. Antigen: not known. Study-level results: A few of the chains that were CMV-associated were confirmed in vitro to be specific for CMV antigens. For most TCR beta V segments, an earlier analysis put the productive rate at about 90% or about 30% of the time.

The clonotype comes from a woman in her 30s in good health and CMV-seropositive. Sequenced input: PBMCs. This chain joins TRBV13 and TRBJ2-1; TRBD2 aligns across 8 bases. The CDR3 is CASSAGTRLDDEQFF. The CDR3 DNA follows: TGTGCCAGCAGCGCCGGGACTAGACTTGATGATGAGCAGTTCTTC.